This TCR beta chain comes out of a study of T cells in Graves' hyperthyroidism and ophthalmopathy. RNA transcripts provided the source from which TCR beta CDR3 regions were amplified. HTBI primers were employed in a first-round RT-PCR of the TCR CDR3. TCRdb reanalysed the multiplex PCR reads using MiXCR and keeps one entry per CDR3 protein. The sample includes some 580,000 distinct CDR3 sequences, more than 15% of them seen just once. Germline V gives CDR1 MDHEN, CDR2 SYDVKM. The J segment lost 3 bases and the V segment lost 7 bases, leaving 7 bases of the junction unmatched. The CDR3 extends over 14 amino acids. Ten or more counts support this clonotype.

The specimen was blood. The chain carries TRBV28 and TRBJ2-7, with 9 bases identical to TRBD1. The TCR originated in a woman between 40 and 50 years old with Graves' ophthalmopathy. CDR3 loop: CASTSTGGDYEQYF. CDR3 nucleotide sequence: TGTGCCAGCACTTCAACAGGGGGCGACTACGAGCAGTACTTC. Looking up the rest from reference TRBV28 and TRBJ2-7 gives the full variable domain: DVKVTQSSRYLVKRTGEKVFLECVQDMDHENMFWYRQDPGLGLRLIYFSYDVKMKEKGDIPEGYSVSREKKERFSLILESASTNQTSMYLCASTSTGGDYEQYFGPGTRLTVT.